The 5 T cell receptor beta chains given below trace back to one sample, sequenced in a study of T cell repertoires in aging, cancer and after chemotherapy. TCR beta rearrangements were amplified from peripheral blood genomic DNA. Rearranged V-D-J TRB sequences were amplified with a mixed TRB-A/B primer pool. One entry per CDR3 protein results from TCRdb running MiXCR on the multiplex PCR reads. The sample records about 6,700 distinct CDR3 sequences, 53% being singletons. Sequenced material: blood. The receptors shown here come from a human donor with a solid tumor.

The genes are TRBV18 and TRBJ2-7; D unclear. This CDR3 has 13 residues. V was cut by 3 bases and J by 1 base, with 7 bases left in between. Germline CDR1 reads KGHSH; CDR2 reads LQKENI. The CDR3 here is CASSPAKSYEQYF. Here the CDR3 DNA reads TGTGCCAGCTCACCGGCCAAGTCCTACGAGCAGTACTTC.

The V gene is TRBV5-4, the J gene TRBJ1-2; 7 bases agree with TRBD1. The CDR3 is 15 residues long. Germline V gene lookup returns CDR1 SGHNT and CDR2 YYREEE (reference sequence). Germline trimming cut 0 bases from V and 0 bases from J; bases unmatched to any gene: 2. The CDR3 loop is CASSLGQGTNYGYTF. CDR3 sequence (DNA): TGTGCCAGCAGCTTGGGACAGGGTACTAACTATGGCTACACCTTC.

This clonotype was seen more than once but under ten times. The gene calls are TRBV29-1 and TRBJ2-7, with D perhaps TRBD1 (6 bases). The CDR3 totals 14 residues. CDR1 is SQVTM and CDR2 is ANQGSEA in the germline V gene. V was clipped by 4 bases and J by 3 bases, with 16 bases between them. CDR3 residues: CSVVLGTTFYEQYF. As DNA, the CDR3 is TGCAGCGTTGTCCTTGGGACAACATTCTACGAGCAGTACTTC.

The chain combines TRBV29-1 with TRBJ1-1; possibly TRBD1 for D (6 bases). Germline loops: CDR1 SQVTM, CDR2 ANQGSEA. This CDR3 has 13 amino acids. The V end was cut by 3 bases, the J end by 4 bases, with 12 bases between. In DNA form, the CDR3 reads TGCAGCGTTGACAGGGGCCGGGGCACTGAAGCTTTCTTT. Its translation: CSVDRGRGTEAFF.

V gene TRBV27 combines with J gene TRBJ2-7; D possibly corresponds to TRBD2 (5 bases). The CDR3 totals 15 residues. V lost 6 bases and J 5 bases, leaving 20 bases between the germline ends. CDR1 and CDR2 from the germline V gene are MNHEY and SMNVEV (reference sequence). The CDR3 bases are TGTGCCAGCAGAACACGAATGGCGGGTTCCCACGAGCAGTACTTC. Translation: CASRTRMAGSHEQYF.